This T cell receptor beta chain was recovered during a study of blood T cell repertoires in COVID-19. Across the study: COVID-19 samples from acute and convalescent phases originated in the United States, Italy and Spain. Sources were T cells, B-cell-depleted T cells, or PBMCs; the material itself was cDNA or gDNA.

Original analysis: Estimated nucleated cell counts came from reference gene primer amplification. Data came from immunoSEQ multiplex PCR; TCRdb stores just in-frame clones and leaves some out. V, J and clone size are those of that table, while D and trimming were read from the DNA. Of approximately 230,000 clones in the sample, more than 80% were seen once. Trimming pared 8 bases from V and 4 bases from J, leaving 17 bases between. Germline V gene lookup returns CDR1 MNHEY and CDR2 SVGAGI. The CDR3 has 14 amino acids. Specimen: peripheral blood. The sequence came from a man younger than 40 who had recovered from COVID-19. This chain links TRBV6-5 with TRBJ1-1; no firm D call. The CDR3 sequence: CASAAVKRFTEAFF. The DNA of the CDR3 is TGTGCCAGCGCGGCAGTAAAGAGGTTCACTGAAGCTTTCTTT.